The count of the clone carrying this T cell receptor (beta chain) is one. Its specificity is unknown. The CDR3 has 15 residues. Trimming at V came to 3 bases and at J to 1 base, leaving 5 bases not matched to a gene. Germline CDR1 and CDR2: SGHNT and YYREEE (reference sequence). The sample is drawn from a study of cytomegalovirus exposure and HLA in healthy donors. Study-wide results and caveats: TCR beta chains numbering 164 were designated cytomegalovirus-associated.

The study ran its PCR with 60 Vbeta and 13 Jbeta primers. The data were produced by immunoSEQ multiplex PCR, yet TCRdb's version contains in-frame clones alone and is incomplete. The data show under 250,000 clones, about 80% seen once. This sequence joins TRBV5-4 and TRBJ2-3; 7 nucleotides line up with TRBD1. The TCR originated in a woman aged 45-65 years in good health and CMV-seropositive. The sequenced material came from PBMCs. The CDR3 is CASSSDRPRTDTQYF. The DNA for the CDR3 is TGTGCCAGCAGCTCGGACAGGCCCCGCACAGATACGCAGTATTTT.